This entry features one T cell receptor beta chain sequence. Its specificity is unknown. The sample comes from a study of shared clonotypes between healthy human individuals. The CDR3 runs 16 residues. J lost 1 base, V lost 4 bases, and 6 bases had no gene match. The germline V gene has CDR1 SGHAT and CDR2 FQNNGV. Study-level results: Among non-shared clonotypes, generation probabilities were lower than among those shared by all four donors. It was anticipated that sequencing depth would influence how many clonotypes donors shared. Since donors were few, the genetic and exposure-history diversity represented was limited.

Sequencing was at deep level. The table came from immunoSEQ multiplex PCR; TCRdb's copy has only in-frame clones and leaves some out. Of 2.3 million or so clones listed, approximately 93% are singletons. The clonotype was recovered from a man younger than 35 in good health. Some clones in this sample may be carry-over from other donors' samples. Sequenced input: naive CD4+ T cells from PBMCs. The subset denotes: CD45RA+ positively selected. V usage is TRBV11-2 and J usage is TRBJ2-1, with 8 bases that match TRBD2. CDR3 nucleotides: TGTGCCAGCAGCTCCGTGACGGGAGGGTCCTACAATGAGCAGTTCTTC. Amino acids: CASSSVTGGSYNEQFF. The entire variable domain, with the rest obtained from reference TRBV11-2 and TRBJ2-1, is as follows: EAGVAQSPRYKIIEKRQSVAFWCNPISGHATLYWYQQILGQGPKLLIQFQNNGVVDDSQLPKDRFSAERLKGVDSTLKIQPAKLEDSAVYLCASSSVTGGSYNEQFFGPGTRLTVL.